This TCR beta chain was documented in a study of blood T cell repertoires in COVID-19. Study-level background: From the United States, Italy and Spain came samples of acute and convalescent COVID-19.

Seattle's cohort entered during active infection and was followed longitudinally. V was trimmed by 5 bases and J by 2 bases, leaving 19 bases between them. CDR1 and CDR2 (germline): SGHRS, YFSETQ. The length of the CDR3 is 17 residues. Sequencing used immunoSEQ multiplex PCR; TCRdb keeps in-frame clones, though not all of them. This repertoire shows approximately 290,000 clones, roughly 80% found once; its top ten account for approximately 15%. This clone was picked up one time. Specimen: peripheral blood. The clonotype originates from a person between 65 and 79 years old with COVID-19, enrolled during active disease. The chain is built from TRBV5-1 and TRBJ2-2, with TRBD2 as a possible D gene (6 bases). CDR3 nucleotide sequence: TGCGCCAGCAGTACTTGGCGGGGCCCCGGTAACACCGGGGAGCTGTTTTTT. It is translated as CASSTWRGPGNTGELFF.